Here is one T cell receptor (beta chain) with its context. The antigen is not known. This specimen comes from a study of T cell responses to AZD1222 COVID-19 vaccine. Study results and caveats: Spike-specific TCR repertoires showed rising breadth and depth after two AZD1222 doses. Just six people given AZD1222 tested seropositive at baseline. Clonal diversity was possibly underestimated; the donors were predominantly white British and more often female. Dominant at 160-218 and 743-854, vaccine-associated CD4 TCRs also spanned spike.

Produced via immunoSEQ multiplex PCR; TCRdb's table is partial and in-frame only. The top ten clones hold roughly 7.4% of a sample with 100,000 to 150,000 clones, roughly 88% of them seen once. Trimming pared 2 bases from V and 7 bases from J, leaving 12 bases between. This CDR3 comprises 15 residues. Germline CDR1 reads MNHEY; CDR2 reads SMNVEV (reference sequence). The chain carries TRBV27 and TRBJ1-6; possible D gene TRBD1, 5 bases. Source: peripheral blood, taken on day 0 of AZD1222 vaccination. This clonotype originated in an adult in good health. This CDR3 reads CASSLEGTSNSPLHF. In DNA, the CDR3 is TGTGCCAGCAGTTTAGAAGGGACTTCGAATTCACCCCTCCACTTT.